This TCR beta chain stems from a study of T cell responses to AZD1222 COVID-19 vaccine (TCRdb year 2021). For the wider study: AZD1222 recipients given second doses at about 4 weeks or at about 12 weeks were pooled, since spike-specific TCR depth and breadth were not found to differ between the two schedules. Trial participants were enrolled into age subgroups of 18-55, 56-69 and 70-plus years, which contained roughly 150, 30 and 60 TCR-sequenced participants, respectively. TCR sequencing covered some 250 trial participants: nearly 210 given two doses of AZD1222 and 26 given two doses of MenACWY control vaccine. The investigation overall reported the following: Spike-specific TCR breadth and depth rose significantly after two AZD1222 doses compared with day 0 and with MenACWY recipients. Reportedly, almost half of the unique spike-specific TCRs recognized epitopes lying outside the regions that are mutated in the B.1.351 and B.1.1.7 variants. Vaccine-associated CD4 TCRs spanned the whole spike protein, with dominant responses in regions 160-218 and 743-854. No day 14 peak-response samples were available, so repertoires were characterized only after the peak T cell response. Conclusions about previously exposed vaccinees are limited because only five to seven AZD1222 recipients were SARS-CoV-2 seropositive at baseline. Most participants were white British and females outnumbered males, and the authors suggested that clonal diversity may have been underestimated. The 56-69-year group was small, and its depth increase did not reach significance, likely because of low power.

This clone has a single count. The antigen it recognizes is unknown. Base qualities are not recorded, but no much larger clone differs from it by a single base. In light of the paper, this sample's time point label describes: baseline before first vaccination. Vaccinee samples came from UK trials COV001 and COV002, including a single-blind randomized controlled phase 2/3 trial of AZD1222 (ChAdOx1 nCoV-19) in healthy adults. Trial participant PBMC samples were collected at day 0 and day 28 after the second dose for TCRbeta chain sequencing. The CDR3 regions of human TCRbeta chains were analyzed by immunosequencing. The authors processed their data as follows. Repertoire TCRs were matched against a reference library of SARS-CoV-2-specific TCRs generated with the MIRA antigen-specificity platform. Breadth meant the fraction of unique TCRs that were SARS-CoV-2-associated, whereas depth meant the fraction of total T cells that were SARS-CoV-2-associated. Using the MIRA data, each spike-specific TCR was assigned both to the spike region to which the TCR was reactive and to a CD4 or CD8 class. Log10-transformed breadth and depth values were compared by one-way ANOVA with Sidak's multiple comparisons tests. TCRdb limited this immuneACCESS table to in-frame rearrangements with V and J called. A share of clones is missing; checked studies link under half to unresolved V genes, and the rest is unexplained. V and J calls and clone size come straight from that table; D and trimming were deduced from the DNA. The sample includes approximately 170,000 clones, with around 87% observed a single time. Clones ranked in the top ten supply 6.9% of the sample.

This clonotype was obtained from an adult in good health. The sample consisted of peripheral blood, taken on day 0 of AZD1222 vaccination.

The bases read TGTGCCAGTAGTAAGGTGCCGGGAAACACTGAAGCTTTCTTT. It translates as CASSKVPGNTEAFF. Recombination joined TRBV19 with TRBJ1-1, with no D gene named confidently. The CDR3 spans 14 residues, from the cysteine through the phenylalanine. Of the read, only the CDR3 DNA is kept; its 42 bases are in frame from base 1. CDR1 LNHDA and CDR2 SQIVND were looked up in the germline V gene (reference sequence). V lost 4 bases and J lost 2 bases; the stretch between them is 11 bases long.